This T cell receptor (beta chain) emerged from a study of cytomegalovirus exposure and HLA in healthy donors. Study conclusions and caveats: One cluster of highly shared sequence variants probably arose as a sequencing artifact. Common viral pathogens were later found to be apparently linked to several of the most significant clusters. HLA-A and HLA-B allele assignments for most subjects were reportedly predicted accurately using TCR beta sequences. In a later analysis, TCR beta V- and J-gene trimming showed a link to a missense DCLRE1C variant.

Germline CDR1 and CDR2: MNHEY and SMNVEV (reference sequence). The germline V and J ends were trimmed by 5 bases and 5 bases, with 19 bases remaining between them. The CDR3 contains 15 residues. About this clone: Its matching antigen is unknown.

Primers for the PCR totalled 60 Vbeta and 13 Jbeta. The assay was immunoSEQ multiplex PCR, and TCRdb's table has in-frame clones only and misses some. The table shows roughly 130,000 clones, with 74% occurring only once. What was sequenced was PBMCs. The sequence derives from a woman aged 45-65 years in good health and CMV-seropositive. The rearrangement links TRBV27 to TRBJ2-7; TRBD2 is a possible D gene (6 bases). The chain's CDR3 is CASSPPGLPRDEQYF. CDR3 coding DNA: TGTGCCAGCAGTCCCCCTGGACTACCTCGGGACGAGCAGTACTTC.